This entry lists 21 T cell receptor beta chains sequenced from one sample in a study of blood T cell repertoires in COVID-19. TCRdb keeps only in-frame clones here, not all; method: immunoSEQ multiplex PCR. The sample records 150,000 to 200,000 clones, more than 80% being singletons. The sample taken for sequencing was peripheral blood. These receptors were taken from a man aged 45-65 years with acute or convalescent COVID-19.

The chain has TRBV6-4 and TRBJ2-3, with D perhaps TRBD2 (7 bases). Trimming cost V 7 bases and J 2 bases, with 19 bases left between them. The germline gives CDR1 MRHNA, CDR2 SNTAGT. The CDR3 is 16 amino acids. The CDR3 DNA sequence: TGTGCCAGCACCCACTGGGGGGGGGCGAACACAGATACGCAGTATTTT. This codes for CASTHWGGANTDTQYF.

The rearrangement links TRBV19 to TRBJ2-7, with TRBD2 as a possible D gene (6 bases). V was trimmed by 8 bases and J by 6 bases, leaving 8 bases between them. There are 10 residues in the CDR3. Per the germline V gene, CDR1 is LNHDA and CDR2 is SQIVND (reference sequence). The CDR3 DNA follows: TGTGCCAGTGGTAGCGGCGAGCAGTACTTC. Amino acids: CASGSGEQYF.

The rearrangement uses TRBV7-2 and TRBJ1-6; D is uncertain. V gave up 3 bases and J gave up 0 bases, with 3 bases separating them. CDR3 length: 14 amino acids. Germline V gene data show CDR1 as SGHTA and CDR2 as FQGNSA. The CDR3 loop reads CASSLSSYNSPLHF. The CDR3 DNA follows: TGTGCCAGCAGCTTGAGCTCCTATAATTCACCCCTCCACTTT.

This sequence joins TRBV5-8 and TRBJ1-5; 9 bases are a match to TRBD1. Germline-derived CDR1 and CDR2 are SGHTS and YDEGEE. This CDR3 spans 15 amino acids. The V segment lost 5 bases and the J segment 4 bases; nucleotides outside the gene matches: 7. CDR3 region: CASRTGTGRNQPQHF. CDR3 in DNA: TGTGCCAGCAGAACCGGGACAGGGAGGAATCAGCCCCAGCATTTT.

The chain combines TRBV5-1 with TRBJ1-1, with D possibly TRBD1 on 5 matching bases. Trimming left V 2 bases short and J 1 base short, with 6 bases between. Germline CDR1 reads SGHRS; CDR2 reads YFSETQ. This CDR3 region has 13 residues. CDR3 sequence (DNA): TGCGCCAGCAGCTTTACAGGGAACACTGAAGCTTTCTTT. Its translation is CASSFTGNTEAFF.

Here the CDR3 reads CASSLAGQTYGYTF. The CDR3 DNA is TGTGCCAGCAGCTTAGCCGGACAGACCTATGGCTACACCTTC. The chain carries TRBV7-2 and TRBJ1-2; possible D gene TRBD1, 6 bases. The CDR3 totals 14 residues. Per the germline V gene, CDR1 is SGHTA and CDR2 is FQGNSA. Trimming left V 0 bases short and J 4 bases short, with 9 bases between.

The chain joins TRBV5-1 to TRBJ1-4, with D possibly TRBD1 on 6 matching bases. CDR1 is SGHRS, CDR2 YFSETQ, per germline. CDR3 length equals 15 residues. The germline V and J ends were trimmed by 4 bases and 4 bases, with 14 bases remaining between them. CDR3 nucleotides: TGCGCCAGCAGCGCTGACAGGACTTATAATGAAAAACTGTTTTTT. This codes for CASSADRTYNEKLFF.

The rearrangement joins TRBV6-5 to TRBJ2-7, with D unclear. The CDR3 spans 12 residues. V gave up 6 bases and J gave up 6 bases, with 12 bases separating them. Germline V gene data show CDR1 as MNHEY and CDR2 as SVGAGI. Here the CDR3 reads CASSIWHGEQYV. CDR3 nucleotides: TGTGCCAGCAGCATCTGGCATGGCGAGCAGTACGTC.

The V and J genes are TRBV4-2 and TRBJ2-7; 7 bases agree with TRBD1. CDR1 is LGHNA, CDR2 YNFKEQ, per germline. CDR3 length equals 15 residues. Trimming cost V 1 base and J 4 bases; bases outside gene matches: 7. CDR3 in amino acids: CASSQAQGQTYEQYF. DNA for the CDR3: TGTGCCAGCAGCCAAGCCCAGGGACAGACTTACGAGCAGTACTTC.

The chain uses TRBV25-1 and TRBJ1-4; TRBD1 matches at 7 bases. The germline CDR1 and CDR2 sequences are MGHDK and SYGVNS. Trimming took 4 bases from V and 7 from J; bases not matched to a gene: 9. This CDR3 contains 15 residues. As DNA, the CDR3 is TGTGCCAGCAGTGTGACAGGGTCATTGAGTGAAAAACTGTTTTTT. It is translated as CASSVTGSLSEKLFF.

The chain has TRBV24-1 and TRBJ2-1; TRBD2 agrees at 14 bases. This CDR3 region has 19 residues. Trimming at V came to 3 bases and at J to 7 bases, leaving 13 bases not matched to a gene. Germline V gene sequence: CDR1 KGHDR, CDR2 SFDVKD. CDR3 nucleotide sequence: TGTGCCACCAGTGATCCCGGGACTAGCGGGAGTTATGTTCTTAATGAGCAGTTCTTC. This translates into CATSDPGTSGSYVLNEQFF.

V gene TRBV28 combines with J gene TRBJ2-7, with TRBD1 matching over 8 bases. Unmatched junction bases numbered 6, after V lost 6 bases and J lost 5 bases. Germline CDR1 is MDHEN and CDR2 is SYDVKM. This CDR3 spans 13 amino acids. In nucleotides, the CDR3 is TGTGCCAGCAGGAGGACAGGGTCGGACGAGCAGTACTTC. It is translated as CASRRTGSDEQYF.

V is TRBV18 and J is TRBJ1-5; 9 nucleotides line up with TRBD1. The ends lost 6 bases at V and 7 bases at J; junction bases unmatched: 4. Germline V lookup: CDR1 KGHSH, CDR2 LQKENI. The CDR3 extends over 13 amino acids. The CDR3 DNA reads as TGTGCCAGCTCCCGGACAGGGGACCAGCCCCAGCATTTT. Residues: CASSRTGDQPQHF. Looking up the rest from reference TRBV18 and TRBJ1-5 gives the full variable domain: NAGVMQNPRHLVRRRGQEARLRCSPMKGHSHVYWYRQLPEEGLKFMVYLQKENIIDESGMPKERFSAEFPKEGPSILRIQQVVRGDSAAYFCASSRTGDQPQHFGDGTRLSIL.

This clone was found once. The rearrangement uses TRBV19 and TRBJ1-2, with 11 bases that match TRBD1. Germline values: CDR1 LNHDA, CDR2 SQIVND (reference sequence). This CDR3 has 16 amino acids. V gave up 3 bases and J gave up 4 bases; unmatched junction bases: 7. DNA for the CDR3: TGTGCCAGTAGTATTTTTGGAGGACAGGGGGCCTATGGCTACACCTTC. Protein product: CASSIFGGQGAYGYTF.

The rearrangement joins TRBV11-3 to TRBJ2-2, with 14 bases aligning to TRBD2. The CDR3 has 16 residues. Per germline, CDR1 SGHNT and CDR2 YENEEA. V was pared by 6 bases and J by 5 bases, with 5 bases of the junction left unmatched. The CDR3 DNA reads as TGTGCCAGCAGGACCGGGACTAGCGGGGGAACCGGGGAGCTGTTTTTT. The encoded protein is CASRTGTSGGTGELFF. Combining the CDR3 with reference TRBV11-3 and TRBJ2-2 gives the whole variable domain EAGVVQSPRYKIIEKKQPVAFWCNPISGHNTLYWYLQNLGQGPELLIRYENEEAVDDSQLPKDRFSAERLKGVDSTLKIQPAELGDSAVYLCASRTGTSGGTGELFFGEGSRLTVL.

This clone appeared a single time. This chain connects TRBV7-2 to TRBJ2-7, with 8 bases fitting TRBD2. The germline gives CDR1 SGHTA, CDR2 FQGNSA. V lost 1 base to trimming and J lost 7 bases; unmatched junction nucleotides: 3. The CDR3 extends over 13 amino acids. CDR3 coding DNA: TGTGCCAGCAGCTTAGTCCGGGAGGGAGAGCAGTACTTC. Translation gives CASSLVREGEQYF.

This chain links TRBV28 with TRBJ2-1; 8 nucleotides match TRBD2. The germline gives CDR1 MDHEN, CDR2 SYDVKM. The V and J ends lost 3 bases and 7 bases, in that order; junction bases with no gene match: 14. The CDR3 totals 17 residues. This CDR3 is CASSFPVYGRALNEQFF. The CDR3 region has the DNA TGTGCCAGCAGTTTCCCCGTTTACGGGAGGGCGTTGAATGAGCAGTTCTTC.

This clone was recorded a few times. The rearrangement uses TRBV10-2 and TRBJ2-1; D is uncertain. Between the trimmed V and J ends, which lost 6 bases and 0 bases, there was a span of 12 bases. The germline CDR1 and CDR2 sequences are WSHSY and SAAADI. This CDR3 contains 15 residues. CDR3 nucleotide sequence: TGCGCCAGCAGCGGTACAGAGAGCTCCTACAATGAGCAGTTCTTC. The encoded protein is CASSGTESSYNEQFF.

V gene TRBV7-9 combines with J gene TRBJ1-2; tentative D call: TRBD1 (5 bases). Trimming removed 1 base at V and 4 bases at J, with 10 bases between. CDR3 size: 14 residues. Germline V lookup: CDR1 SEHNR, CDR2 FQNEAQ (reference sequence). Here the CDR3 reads CASSLEQGGYGYTF. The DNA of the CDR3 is TGTGCCAGCAGCTTAGAGCAGGGTGGCTATGGCTACACCTTC.

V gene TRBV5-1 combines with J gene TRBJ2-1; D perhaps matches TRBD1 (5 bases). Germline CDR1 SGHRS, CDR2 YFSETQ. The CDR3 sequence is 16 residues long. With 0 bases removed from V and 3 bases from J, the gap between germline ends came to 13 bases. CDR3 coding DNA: TGCGCCAGCAGCTTGGCCGAGGCAGGGAACTACAATGAGCAGTTCTTC. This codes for CASSLAEAGNYNEQFF.

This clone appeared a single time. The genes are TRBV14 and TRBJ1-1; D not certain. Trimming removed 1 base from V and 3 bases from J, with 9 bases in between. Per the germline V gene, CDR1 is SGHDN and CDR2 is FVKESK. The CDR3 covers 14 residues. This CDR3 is CASSQAAVYTEAFF. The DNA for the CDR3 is TGTGCCAGCAGCCAAGCCGCGGTGTACACTGAAGCTTTCTTT.